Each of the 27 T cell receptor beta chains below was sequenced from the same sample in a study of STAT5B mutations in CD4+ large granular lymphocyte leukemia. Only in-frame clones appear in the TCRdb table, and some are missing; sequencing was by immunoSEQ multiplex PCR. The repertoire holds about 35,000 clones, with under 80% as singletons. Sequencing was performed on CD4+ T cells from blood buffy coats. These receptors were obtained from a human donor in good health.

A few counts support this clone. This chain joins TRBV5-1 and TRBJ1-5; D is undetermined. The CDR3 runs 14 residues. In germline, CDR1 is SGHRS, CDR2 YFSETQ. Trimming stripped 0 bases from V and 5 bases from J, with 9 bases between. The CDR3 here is CASSLAGGDQPQHF. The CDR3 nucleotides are TGCGCCAGCAGCTTGGCCGGCGGTGATCAGCCCCAGCATTTT. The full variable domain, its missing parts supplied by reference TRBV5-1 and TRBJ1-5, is KAGVTQTPRYLIKTRGQQVTLSCSPISGHRSVSWYQQTPGQGLQFLFEYFSETQRNKGNFPGRFSGRQFSNSRSEMNVSTLELGDSALYLCASSLAGGDQPQHFGDGTRLSIL.

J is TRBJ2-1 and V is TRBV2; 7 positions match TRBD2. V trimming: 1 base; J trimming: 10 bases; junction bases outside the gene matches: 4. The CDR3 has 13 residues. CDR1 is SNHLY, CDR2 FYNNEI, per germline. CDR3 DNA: TGTGCCAGCAGTGAAGAGCGGGGAGGCGAGCAGTTCTTC. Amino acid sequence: CASSEERGGEQFF.

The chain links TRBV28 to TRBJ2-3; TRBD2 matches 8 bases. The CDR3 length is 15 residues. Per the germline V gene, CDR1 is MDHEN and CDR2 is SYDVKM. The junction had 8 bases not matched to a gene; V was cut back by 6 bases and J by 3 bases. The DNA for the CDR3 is TGTGCCAGCAGCCCCCCTCGGGGGGGTACAGATACGCAGTATTTT. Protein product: CASSPPRGGTDTQYF.

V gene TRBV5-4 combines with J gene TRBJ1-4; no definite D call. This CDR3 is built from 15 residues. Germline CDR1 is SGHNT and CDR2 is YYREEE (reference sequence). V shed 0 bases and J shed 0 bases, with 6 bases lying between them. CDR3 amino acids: CASSLGRTTNEKLFF. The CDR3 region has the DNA TGTGCCAGCAGCTTGGGAAGAACAACTAATGAAAAACTGTTTTTT. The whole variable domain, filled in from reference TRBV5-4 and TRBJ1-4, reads ETGVTQSPTHLIKTRGQQVTLRCSSQSGHNTVSWYQQALGQGPQFIFQYYREEENGRGNFPPRFSGLQFPNYSSELNVNALELDDSALYLCASSLGRTTNEKLFFGSGTQLSVL.

DNA of the CDR3: TGTGCCAGCAGTTTATGGGGGAGGGACACCGGGGAGCTGTTTTTT. Its translation is CASSLWGRDTGELFF. The genes are TRBV27 and TRBJ2-2, with TRBD2 identical over 7 bases. Per the germline V gene, CDR1 is MNHEY and CDR2 is SMNVEV (reference sequence). The CDR3 length is 15 residues. V trimming: 1 base; J trimming: 3 bases; junction bases outside the gene matches: 2.

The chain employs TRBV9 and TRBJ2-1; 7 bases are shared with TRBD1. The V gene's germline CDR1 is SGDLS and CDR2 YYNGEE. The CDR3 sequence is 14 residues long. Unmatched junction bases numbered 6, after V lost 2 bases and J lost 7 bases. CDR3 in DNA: TGTGCCAGCAGCGTGAGACAGGGTTGGAATGAGCAGTTCTTC. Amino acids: CASSVRQGWNEQFF. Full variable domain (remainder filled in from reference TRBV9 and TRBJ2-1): DSGVTQTPKHLITATGQRVTLRCSPRSGDLSVYWYQQSLDQGLQFLIQYYNGEERAKGNILERFSAQQFPDLHSELNLSSLELGDSALYFCASSVRQGWNEQFFGPGTRLTVL.

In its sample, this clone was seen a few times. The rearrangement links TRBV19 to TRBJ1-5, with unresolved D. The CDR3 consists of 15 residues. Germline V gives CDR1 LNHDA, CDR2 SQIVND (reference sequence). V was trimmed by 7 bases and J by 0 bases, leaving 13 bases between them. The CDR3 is CASTPGANSNQPQHF. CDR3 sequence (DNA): TGTGCCAGTACCCCAGGTGCCAATAGCAATCAGCCCCAGCATTTT.

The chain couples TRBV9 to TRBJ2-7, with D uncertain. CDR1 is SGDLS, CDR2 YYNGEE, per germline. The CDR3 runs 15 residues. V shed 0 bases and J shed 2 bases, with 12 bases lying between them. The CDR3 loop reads CASSVGALGPYEQYF. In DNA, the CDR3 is TGTGCCAGCAGCGTAGGAGCCTTAGGTCCCTACGAGCAGTACTTC.

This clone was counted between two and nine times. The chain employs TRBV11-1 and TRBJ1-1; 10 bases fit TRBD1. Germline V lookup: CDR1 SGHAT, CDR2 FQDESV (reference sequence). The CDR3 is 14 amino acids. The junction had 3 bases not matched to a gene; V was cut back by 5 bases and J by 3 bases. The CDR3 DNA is TGTGCCAGCAGCAACGGACAGGGGGACACTGAAGCTTTCTTT. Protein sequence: CASSNGQGDTEAFF.

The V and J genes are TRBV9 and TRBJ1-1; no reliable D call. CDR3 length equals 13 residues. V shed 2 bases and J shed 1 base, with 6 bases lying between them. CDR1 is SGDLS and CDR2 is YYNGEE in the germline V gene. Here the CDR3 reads CASSVTGNTEAFF. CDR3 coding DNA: TGTGCCAGCAGCGTGACCGGGAACACTGAAGCTTTCTTT.

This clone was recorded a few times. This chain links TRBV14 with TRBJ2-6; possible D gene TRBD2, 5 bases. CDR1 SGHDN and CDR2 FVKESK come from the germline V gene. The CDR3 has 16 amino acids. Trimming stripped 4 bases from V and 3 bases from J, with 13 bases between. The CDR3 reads CASSPERAYGANVLTF. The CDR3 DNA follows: TGTGCCAGCAGCCCAGAGAGGGCGTATGGGGCCAACGTCCTGACTTTC.

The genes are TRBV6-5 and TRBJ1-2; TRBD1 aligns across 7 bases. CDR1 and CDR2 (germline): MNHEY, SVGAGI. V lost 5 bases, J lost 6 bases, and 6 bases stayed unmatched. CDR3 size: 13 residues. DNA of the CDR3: TGTGCCAGCAGTCCCCCGACAGGGAATGGCTACACCTTC. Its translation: CASSPPTGNGYTF.

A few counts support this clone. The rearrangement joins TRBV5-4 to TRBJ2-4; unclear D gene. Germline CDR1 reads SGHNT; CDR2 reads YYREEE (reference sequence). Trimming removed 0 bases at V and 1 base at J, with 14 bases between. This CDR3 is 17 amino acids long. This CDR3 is CASSLGGLAGAKNIQYF. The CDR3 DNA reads TGTGCCAGCAGCTTGGGCGGTCTTGCTGGGGCCAAAAACATTCAGTACTTC. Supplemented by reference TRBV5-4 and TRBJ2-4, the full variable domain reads ETGVTQSPTHLIKTRGQQVTLRCSSQSGHNTVSWYQQALGQGPQFIFQYYREEENGRGNFPPRFSGLQFPNYSSELNVNALELDDSALYLCASSLGGLAGAKNIQYFGAGTRLSVL.

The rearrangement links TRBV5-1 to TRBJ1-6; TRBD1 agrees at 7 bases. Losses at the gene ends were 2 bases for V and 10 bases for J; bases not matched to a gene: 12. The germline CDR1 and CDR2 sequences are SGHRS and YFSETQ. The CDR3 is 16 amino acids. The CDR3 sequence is CASSLSRQGTSSPLHF. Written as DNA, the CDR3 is TGCGCCAGCAGCTTATCCCGACAGGGTACGAGCTCACCCCTCCACTTT.

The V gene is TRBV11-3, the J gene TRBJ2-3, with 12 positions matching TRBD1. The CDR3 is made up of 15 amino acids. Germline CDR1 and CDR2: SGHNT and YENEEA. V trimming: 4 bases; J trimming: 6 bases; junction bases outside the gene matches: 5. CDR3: CASSSGQGAIDTQYF. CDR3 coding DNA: TGTGCCAGCAGCTCGGGACAGGGGGCAATCGATACGCAGTATTTT.

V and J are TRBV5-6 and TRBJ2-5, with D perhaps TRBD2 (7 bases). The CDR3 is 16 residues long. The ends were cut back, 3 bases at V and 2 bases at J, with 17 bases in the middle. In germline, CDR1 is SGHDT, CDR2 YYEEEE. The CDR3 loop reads CASSSPWGGLQETQYF. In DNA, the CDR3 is TGTGCCAGCAGCTCGCCGTGGGGGGGCTTGCAAGAGACCCAGTACTTC.

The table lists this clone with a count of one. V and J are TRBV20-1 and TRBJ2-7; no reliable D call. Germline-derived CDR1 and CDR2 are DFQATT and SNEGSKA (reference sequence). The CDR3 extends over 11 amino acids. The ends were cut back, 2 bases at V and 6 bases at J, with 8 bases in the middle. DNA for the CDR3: TGCAGTGCTAGACGCCAGCTCGAGCAGTACTTC. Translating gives CSARRQLEQYF.

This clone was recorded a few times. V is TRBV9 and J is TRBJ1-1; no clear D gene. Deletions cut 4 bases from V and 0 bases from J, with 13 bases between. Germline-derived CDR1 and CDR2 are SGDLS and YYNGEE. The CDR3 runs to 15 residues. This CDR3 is CASSPREGMNTEAFF. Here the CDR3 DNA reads TGTGCCAGCAGCCCTCGGGAGGGAATGAACACTGAAGCTTTCTTT.

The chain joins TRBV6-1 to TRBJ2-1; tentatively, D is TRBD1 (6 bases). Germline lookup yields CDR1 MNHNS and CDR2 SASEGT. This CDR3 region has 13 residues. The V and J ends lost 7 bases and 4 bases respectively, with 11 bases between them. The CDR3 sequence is CASNTDSYNEQFF. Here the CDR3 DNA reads TGTGCCAGCAATACGGACAGTTACAATGAGCAGTTCTTC.

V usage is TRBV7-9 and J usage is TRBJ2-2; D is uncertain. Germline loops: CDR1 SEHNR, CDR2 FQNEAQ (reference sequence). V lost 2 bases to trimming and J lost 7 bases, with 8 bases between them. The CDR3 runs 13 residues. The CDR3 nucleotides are TGTGCCAGCAGCTTATTCGGTCACGGGGAGCTGTTTTTT. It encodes CASSLFGHGELFF.

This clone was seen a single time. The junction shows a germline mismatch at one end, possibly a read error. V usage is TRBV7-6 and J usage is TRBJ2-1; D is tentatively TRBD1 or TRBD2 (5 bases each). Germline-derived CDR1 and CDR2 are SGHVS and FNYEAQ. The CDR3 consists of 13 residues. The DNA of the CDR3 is TGTGCCAGCAGCTTAGGAGGGCAGGGAGCCTTACTCTTC. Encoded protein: CASSLGGQGALLF.

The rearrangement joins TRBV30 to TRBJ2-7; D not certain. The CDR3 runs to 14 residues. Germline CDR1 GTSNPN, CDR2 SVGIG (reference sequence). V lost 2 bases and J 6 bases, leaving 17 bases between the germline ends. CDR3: CAWSSTRYLGEQYF. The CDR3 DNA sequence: TGTGCCTGGAGTTCCACGAGATACCTCGGCGAGCAGTACTTC.

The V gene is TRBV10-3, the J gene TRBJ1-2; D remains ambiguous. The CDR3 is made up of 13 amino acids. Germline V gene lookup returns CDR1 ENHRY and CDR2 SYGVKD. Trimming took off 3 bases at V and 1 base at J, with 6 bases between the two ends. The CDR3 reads CAISDYLNYGYTF. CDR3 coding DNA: TGTGCCATCAGTGATTACCTTAACTATGGCTACACCTTC.

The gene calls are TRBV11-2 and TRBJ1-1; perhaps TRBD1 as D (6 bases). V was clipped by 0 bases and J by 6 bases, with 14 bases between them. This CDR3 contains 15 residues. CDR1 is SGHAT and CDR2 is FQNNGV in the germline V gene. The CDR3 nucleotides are TGTGCCAGCAGCTTAGATCTTGGGGGCACCTCTGAAGCTTTCTTT. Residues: CASSLDLGGTSEAFF. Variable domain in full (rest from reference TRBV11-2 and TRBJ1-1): EAGVAQSPRYKIIEKRQSVAFWCNPISGHATLYWYQQILGQGPKLLIQFQNNGVVDDSQLPKDRFSAERLKGVDSTLKIQPAKLEDSAVYLCASSLDLGGTSEAFFGQGTRLTVV.

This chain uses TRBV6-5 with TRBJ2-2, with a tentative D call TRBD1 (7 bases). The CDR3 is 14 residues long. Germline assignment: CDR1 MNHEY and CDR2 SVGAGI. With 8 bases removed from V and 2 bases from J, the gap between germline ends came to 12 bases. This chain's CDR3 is CASGGTVNTGELFF. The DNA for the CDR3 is TGTGCCAGCGGGGGGACAGTTAACACCGGGGAGCTGTTTTTT.

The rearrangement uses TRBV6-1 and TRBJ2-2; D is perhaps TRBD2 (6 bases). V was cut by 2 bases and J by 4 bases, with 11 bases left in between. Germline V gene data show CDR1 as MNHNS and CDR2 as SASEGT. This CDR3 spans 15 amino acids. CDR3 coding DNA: TGTGCCAGCAGTGAACGACTAGGCTCCACCGGGGAGCTGTTTTTT. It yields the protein CASSERLGSTGELFF.

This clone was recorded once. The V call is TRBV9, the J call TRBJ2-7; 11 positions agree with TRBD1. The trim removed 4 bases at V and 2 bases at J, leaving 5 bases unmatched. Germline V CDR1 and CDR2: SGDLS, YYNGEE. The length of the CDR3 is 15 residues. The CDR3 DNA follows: TGTGCCAGCAGCTACGGGACAGGGGGGCCCTACGAGCAGTACTTC. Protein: CASSYGTGGPYEQYF.